One and the same sample provided the 11 T cell receptor beta chains below, sequenced in a study of T cell clonotyping in hematopoietic cell transplantation. The assay was immunoSEQ multiplex PCR, and TCRdb's table has in-frame clones only and misses some. The sample has roughly 9,000 clones; 75% to 85% are singletons. Specimen: PBMCs, collected 180 days after allogeneic stem cell transplant. The receptors come from a female patient under 45 who had an allogeneic stem cell transplant, so the T cells may come from the graft donor. Some clones in this sample may be carry-over from other donors' samples.

The sample holds a few counts of this clone. The rearrangement uses TRBV6-5 and TRBJ2-7; D may be TRBD1 or TRBD2 (5 bases each). V lost 4 bases and J lost 3, with 13 bases in between. The CDR3 has 14 amino acids. CDR1 MNHEY and CDR2 SVGAGI come from the germline V gene. In nucleotides, the CDR3 is TGTGCCAGCAGTTGGGGGACGGAAGGCTACGAGCAGTACTTC. The encoded protein is CASSWGTEGYEQYF.

This chain's CDR3 is CASSLGAWSNQPQHF. DNA for the CDR3: TGTGCCAGCAGCTTGGGGGCGTGGAGCAATCAGCCCCAGCATTTT. The chain employs TRBV7-2 and TRBJ1-5; perhaps TRBD1 as D (6 bases). CDR1 and CDR2 (germline): SGHTA, FQGNSA. Trimming pared 3 bases from V and 1 base from J, leaving 10 bases between. This CDR3 is 15 amino acids long.

The chain combines TRBV6-6 with TRBJ2-7, with D possibly being TRBD2 (6 bases). CDR3 length equals 16 residues. CDR1 and CDR2 (germline): MNHNY, SVGAGI (reference sequence). V lost 6 bases and J lost 2, with 20 bases in between. The CDR3 region is CASRRWLANEPYEQYF. As DNA, the CDR3 is TGTGCCAGCAGGAGATGGCTAGCGAATGAACCCTACGAGCAGTACTTC.

This clone counts as large. This rearrangement joins TRBV7-6 to TRBJ1-5; D is perhaps TRBD1 (6 bases). The V gene lost 10 bases and the J gene lost 1 base, with 11 bases spanning the gap. This CDR3 is 13 amino acids long. Germline CDR1 reads SGHVS; CDR2 reads FNYEAQ. The CDR3 nucleotides read TGTGCCACCCAAGGGGGGAGCAATCAGCCCCAGCATTTT. As protein: CATQGGSNQPQHF.

This clone was observed a single time. The chain recombines TRBV14 with TRBJ2-7; 11 bases line up with TRBD2. The CDR3 covers 15 residues. Germline CDR1 reads SGHDN; CDR2 reads FVKESK. Losses at the gene ends were 4 bases for V and 3 bases for J; bases not matched to a gene: 5. The CDR3 sequence is CASSPLAGGRYEQYF. DNA of the CDR3: TGTGCCAGCAGCCCCCTAGCGGGGGGCCGCTACGAGCAGTACTTC.

This clone appeared a single time. The chain uses TRBV7-2 and TRBJ2-2; no definite D call. The V end was cut by 1 base, the J end by 4 bases, with 10 bases between. Germline CDR1 is SGHTA and CDR2 is FQGNSA. The length of the CDR3 is 15 residues. The CDR3 is CASSLVGDFTGELFF. DNA for the CDR3: TGTGCCAGCAGCTTAGTTGGCGATTTCACCGGGGAGCTGTTTTTT. The full variable domain, completed using reference TRBV7-2 and TRBJ2-2, is GAGVSQSPSNKVTEKGKDVELRCDPISGHTALYWYRQSLGQGLEFLIYFQGNSAPDKSGLPSDRFSAERTGGSVSTLTIQRTQQEDSAVYLCASSLVGDFTGELFFGEGSRLTVL.

This chain uses TRBV14 with TRBJ1-4; no clear D gene. Trimming shortened V by 0 bases and J by 0 bases, and 5 bases separated the two germline ends. The germline CDR1 and CDR2 sequences are SGHDN and FVKESK. CDR3 size: 15 residues. The CDR3 sequence: CASSQDQSTNEKLFF. The CDR3 region has the DNA TGTGCCAGCAGCCAAGATCAATCAACTAATGAAAAACTGTTTTTT.

The sample holds one count of this clone. The gene calls are TRBV11-3 and TRBJ2-2, with 8 bases identical to TRBD1. Germline CDR1 SGHNT, CDR2 YENEEA. J gave up 5 bases and V 1 base, and 6 bases lay outside the gene matches. The CDR3 is 16 residues long. The CDR3 bases are TGTGCCAGCAGCTTAGTGACAGGGGCGGGTACCGGGGAGCTGTTTTTT. Its translation is CASSLVTGAGTGELFF.

This chain joins TRBV9 and TRBJ1-6; 10 nucleotides match TRBD1. The CDR3 is 14 residues long. The junction had 0 bases not matched to a gene; V was cut back by 0 bases and J by 9 bases. Germline values: CDR1 SGDLS, CDR2 YYNGEE. The CDR3 coding sequence is TGTGCCAGCAGCGTAGGACAGGGGGCTTCACCCCTCCACTTT. Its protein is CASSVGQGASPLHF.

This clone was picked up one time. J is TRBJ1-4 and V is TRBV6-4; TRBD1 agrees at 7 bases. The germline gives CDR1 MRHNA, CDR2 SNTAGT. V lost 5 bases to trimming and J lost 5 bases; unmatched junction nucleotides: 11. The CDR3 has 16 amino acids. Here the CDR3 reads CASSRTGLGGNEKLFF. CDR3 DNA sequence: TGTGCCAGCAGTCGGACAGGCCTGGGTGGGAATGAAAAACTGTTTTTT.

The J gene is TRBJ1-3, the V gene TRBV11-3, with no clear D. The V gene's germline CDR1 is SGHNT and CDR2 YENEEA. V shed 0 bases and J shed 0 bases, with 6 bases lying between them. The CDR3 is made up of 15 amino acids. As DNA, the CDR3 is TGTGCCAGCAGCTTAGACGGAAACTCTGGAAACACCATATATTTT. The encoded protein is CASSLDGNSGNTIYF.